This T cell receptor (beta chain) stems from a study of blood T cells in healthy people across ages. General study findings and limits: TCR beta diversity tracked closely with naive T cell percentage.

Of note for this clonotype: Its matching antigen is unknown.

The CDR3 consists of 15 residues. The V gene lost 2 bases and the J gene lost 6 bases, with 16 bases spanning the gap. Germline lookup yields CDR1 MDHEN and CDR2 SYDVKM. A second PCR, run for about 7 to 12 cycles, used a sample-barcoded 5' primer plus a J-beta primer mix. A single record per CDR3 protein comes from TCRdb applying MiXCR to the 5' RACE reads. The sample holds 650,000 to 1,000,000 distinct CDR3 sequences; about 37% are singletons and the top ten take 13%. Sequenced: blood. The TCR originated in a man between 18 and 35 years old in good health. The chain joins TRBV28 to TRBJ1-2; D is possibly TRBD1 (5 bases). CDR3 bases: TGTGCCAGCAGTTTACGCCAGGGAGGTACCCATGGCTACACCTTC. Protein product: CASSLRQGGTHGYTF.